This entry describes one T cell receptor (beta chain). The antigen is undetermined. This CDR3 is built from 15 residues. CDR1 is SNHLY and CDR2 is FYNNEI in the germline V gene. V was trimmed by 1 base and J by 5 bases, leaving 13 bases between them. The data were obtained in a study of OX40 agonist ivuxolimab in advanced cancers. Study information: Participants, about 83% male, averaged approximately 60 years of age, ranging from roughly 23 to 90.

Libraries were prepared by immunoSEQ multiplex PCR; TCRdb keeps only in-frame clonotypes and omits some of them. The sample includes 70,000 to 85,000 clones, roughly 84% of them seen just once. Study results and limitations: Average numbers of expanded clones were greater in CD8+ T cells than in CD4+. Clonal expansion in partial responders at 0.1-3.0 mg/kg ranked among the lowest.

The rearrangement links TRBV2 to TRBJ2-3; perhaps TRBD2 as D (6 bases). The receptor was derived from an adult with an advanced solid tumor such as melanoma, head and neck, liver or kidney cancer. Sequenced material: CD4+ or CD8+ T cells sorted from blood, taken in a trial of the OX40 agonist ivuxolimab. The CDR3 reads CASSEEEGMGDTQYF. The CDR3 nucleotides read TGTGCCAGCAGTGAAGAGGAGGGTATGGGAGATACGCAGTATTTT.